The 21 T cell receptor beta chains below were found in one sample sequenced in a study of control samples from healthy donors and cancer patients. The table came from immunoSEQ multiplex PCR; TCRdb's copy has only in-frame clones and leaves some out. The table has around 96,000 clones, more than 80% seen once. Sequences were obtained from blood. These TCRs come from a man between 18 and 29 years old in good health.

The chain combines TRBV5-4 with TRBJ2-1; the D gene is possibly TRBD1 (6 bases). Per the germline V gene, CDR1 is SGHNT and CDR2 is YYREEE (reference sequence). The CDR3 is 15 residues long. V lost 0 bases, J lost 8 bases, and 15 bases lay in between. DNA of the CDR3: TGTGCCAGCAGCTTGGGAGGACAGTTTATGGATGAGCAGTTCTTC. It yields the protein CASSLGGQFMDEQFF.

The CDR3 DNA is TGTGCCAGCAGCTTAGGGGGCGTATCTAGCACAGATACGCAGTATTTT. Translating it yields CASSLGGVSSTDTQYF. The rearrangement links TRBV11-1 to TRBJ2-3, with D possibly matching TRBD1 (5 bases). Germline assignment: CDR1 SGHAT and CDR2 FQDESV (reference sequence). The CDR3 sequence is 16 residues long. V lost 1 base to trimming and J lost 0 bases, with 11 bases between them.

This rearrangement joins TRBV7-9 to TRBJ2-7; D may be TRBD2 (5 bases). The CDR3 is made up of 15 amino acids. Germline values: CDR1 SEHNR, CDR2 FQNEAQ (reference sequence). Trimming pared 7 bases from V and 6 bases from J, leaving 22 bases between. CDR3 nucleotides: TGTGCCAGCACCCCAAGGGCGGGTTCCACGGGCGAGCAGTACTTC. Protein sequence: CASTPRAGSTGEQYF.

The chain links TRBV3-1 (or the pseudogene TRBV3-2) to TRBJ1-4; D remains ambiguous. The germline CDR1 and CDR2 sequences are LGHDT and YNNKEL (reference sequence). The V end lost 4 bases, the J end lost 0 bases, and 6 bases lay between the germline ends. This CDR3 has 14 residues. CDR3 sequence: CASSPVTTNEKLFF. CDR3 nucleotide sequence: TGTGCCAGCAGCCCGGTGACAACTAATGAAAAACTGTTTTTT.

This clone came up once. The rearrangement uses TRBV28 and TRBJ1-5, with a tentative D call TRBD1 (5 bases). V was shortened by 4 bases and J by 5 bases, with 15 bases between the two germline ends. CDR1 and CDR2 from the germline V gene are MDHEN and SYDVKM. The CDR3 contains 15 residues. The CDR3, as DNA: TGTGCCAGCAGTTCCCTAGGGCCGGGGGATCAGCCCCAGCATTTT. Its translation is CASSSLGPGDQPQHF. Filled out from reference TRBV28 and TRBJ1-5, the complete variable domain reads DVKVTQSSRYLVKRTGEKVFLECVQDMDHENMFWYRQDPGLGLRLIYFSYDVKMKEKGDIPEGYSVSREKKERFSLILESASTNQTSMYLCASSSLGPGDQPQHFGDGTRLSIL.

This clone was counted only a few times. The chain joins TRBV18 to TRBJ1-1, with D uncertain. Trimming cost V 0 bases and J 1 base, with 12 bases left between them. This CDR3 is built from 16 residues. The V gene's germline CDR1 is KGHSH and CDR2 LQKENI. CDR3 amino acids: CASSPPQLRENTEAFF. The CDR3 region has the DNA TGTGCCAGCTCACCACCACAACTAAGGGAGAACACTGAAGCTTTCTTT.

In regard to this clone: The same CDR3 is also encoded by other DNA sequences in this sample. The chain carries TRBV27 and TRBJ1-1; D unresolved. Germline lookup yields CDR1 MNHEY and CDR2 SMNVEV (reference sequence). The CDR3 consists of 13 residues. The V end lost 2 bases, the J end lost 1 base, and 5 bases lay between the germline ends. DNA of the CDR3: TGTGCCAGCAGTTTAGGGAGGAACACTGAAGCTTTCTTT. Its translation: CASSLGRNTEAFF.

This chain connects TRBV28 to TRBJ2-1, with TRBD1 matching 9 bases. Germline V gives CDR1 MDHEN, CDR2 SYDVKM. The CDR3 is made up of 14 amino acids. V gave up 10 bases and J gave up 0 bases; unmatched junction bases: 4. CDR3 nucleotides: TGTGCCACTTCGACAGGGGGCTCCTACAATGAGCAGTTCTTC. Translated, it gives CATSTGGSYNEQFF.

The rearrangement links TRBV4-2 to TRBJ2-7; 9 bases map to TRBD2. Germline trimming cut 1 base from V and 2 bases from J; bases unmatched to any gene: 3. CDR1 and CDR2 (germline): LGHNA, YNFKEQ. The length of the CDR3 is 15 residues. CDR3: CASSQGLAGTYEQYF. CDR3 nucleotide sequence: TGTGCCAGCAGCCAAGGCCTAGCGGGGACCTACGAGCAGTACTTC.

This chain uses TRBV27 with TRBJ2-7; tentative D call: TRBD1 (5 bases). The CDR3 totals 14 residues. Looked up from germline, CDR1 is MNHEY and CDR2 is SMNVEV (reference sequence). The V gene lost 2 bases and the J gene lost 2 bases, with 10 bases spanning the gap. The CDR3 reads CASSLRGFTYEQYF. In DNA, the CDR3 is TGTGCCAGCAGTTTAAGGGGCTTTACCTACGAGCAGTACTTC.

In nucleotides, the CDR3 is TGTGCCAGCAGCTTCTTACAGGGGAAAAAGAACACTGAAGCTTTCTTT. Translating gives CASSFLQGKKNTEAFF. The chain employs TRBV7-9 and TRBJ1-1, with 7 bases aligning to TRBD1. Germline V gene lookup returns CDR1 SEHNR and CDR2 FQNEAQ (reference sequence). The J segment lost 1 base and the V segment lost 3 bases, leaving 8 bases of the junction unmatched. This CDR3 has 16 amino acids. The full variable domain, rest sourced from reference TRBV7-9 and TRBJ1-1, is DTGVSQNPRHKITKRGQNVTFRCDPISEHNRLYWYRQTLGQGPEFLTYFQNEAQLEKSRLLSDRFSAERPKGSFSTLEIQRTEQGDSAMYLCASSFLQGKKNTEAFFGQGTRLTVV.

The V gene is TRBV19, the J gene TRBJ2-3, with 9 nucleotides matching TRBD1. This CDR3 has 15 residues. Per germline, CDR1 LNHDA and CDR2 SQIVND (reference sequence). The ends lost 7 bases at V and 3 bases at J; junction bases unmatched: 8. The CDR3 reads CASKTTGGGTDTQYF. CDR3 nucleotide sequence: TGTGCCAGTAAAACCACAGGGGGCGGGACAGATACGCAGTATTTT. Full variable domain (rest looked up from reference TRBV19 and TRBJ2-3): DGGITQSPKYLFRKEGQNVTLSCEQNLNHDAMYWYRQDPGQGLRLIYYSQIVNDFQKGDIAEGYSVSREKKESFPLTVTSAQKNPTAFYLCASKTTGGGTDTQYFGPGTRLTVL.

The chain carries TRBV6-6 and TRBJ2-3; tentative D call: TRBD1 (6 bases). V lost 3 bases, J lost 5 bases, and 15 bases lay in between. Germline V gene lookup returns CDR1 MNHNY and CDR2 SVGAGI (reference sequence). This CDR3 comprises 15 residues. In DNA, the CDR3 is TGTGCCAGCAGTTATACCGACAGGAAGATAGATACGCAGTATTTT. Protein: CASSYTDRKIDTQYF.

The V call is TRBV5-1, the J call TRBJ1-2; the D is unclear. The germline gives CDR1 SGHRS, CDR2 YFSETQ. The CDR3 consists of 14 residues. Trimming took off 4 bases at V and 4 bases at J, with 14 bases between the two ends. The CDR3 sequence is CASSTPSPLYGYTF. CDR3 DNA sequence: TGCGCCAGCAGCACCCCATCCCCACTCTATGGCTACACCTTC.

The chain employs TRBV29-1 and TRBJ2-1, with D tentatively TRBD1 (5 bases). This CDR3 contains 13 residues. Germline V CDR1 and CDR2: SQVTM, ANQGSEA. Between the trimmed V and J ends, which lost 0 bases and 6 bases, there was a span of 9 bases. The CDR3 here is CSVEEGQGNEQFF. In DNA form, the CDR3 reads TGCAGCGTTGAAGAGGGGCAGGGCAATGAGCAGTTCTTC.

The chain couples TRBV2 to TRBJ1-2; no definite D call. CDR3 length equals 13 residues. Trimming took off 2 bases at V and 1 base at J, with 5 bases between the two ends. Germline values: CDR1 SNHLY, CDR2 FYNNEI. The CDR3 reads CASSELGNYGYTF. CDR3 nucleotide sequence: TGTGCCAGCAGTGAATTGGGTAACTATGGCTACACCTTC.

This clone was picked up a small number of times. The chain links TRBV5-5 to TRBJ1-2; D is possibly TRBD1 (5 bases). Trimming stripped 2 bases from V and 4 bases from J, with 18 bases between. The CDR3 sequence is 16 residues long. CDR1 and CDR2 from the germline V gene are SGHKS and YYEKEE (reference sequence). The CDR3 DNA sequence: TGTGCCAGCAGCTTCGTGTCTGGTCAGGGATTCTATGGCTACACCTTC. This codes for CASSFVSGQGFYGYTF.

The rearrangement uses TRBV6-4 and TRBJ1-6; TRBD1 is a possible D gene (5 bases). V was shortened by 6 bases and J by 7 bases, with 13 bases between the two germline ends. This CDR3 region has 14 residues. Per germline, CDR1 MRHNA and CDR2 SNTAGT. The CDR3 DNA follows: TGTGCCAGCAGGGGGGACGGGCCAAATTCACCCCTCCACTTT. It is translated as CASRGDGPNSPLHF.

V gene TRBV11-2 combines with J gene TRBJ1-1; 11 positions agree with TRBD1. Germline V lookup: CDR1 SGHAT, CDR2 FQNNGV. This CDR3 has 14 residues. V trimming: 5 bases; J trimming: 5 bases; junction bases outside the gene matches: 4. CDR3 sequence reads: CASSRTGGRTEAFF. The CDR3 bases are TGTGCCAGCAGCCGGACAGGGGGCAGGACTGAAGCTTTCTTT.

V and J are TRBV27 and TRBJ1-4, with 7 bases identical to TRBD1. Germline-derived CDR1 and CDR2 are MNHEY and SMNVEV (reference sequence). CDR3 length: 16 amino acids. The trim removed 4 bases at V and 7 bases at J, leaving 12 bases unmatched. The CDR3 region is CASSSGSRGQVEKLFF. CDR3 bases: TGTGCCAGCAGTTCTGGGTCGAGGGGGCAGGTTGAAAAACTGTTTTTT.

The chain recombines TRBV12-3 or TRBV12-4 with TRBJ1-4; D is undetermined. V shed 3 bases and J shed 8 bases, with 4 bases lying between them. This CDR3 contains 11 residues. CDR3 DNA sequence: TGTGCCAGCAGTTTTGGGGAAAAACTGTTTTTT. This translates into CASSFGEKLFF.